This T cell receptor beta chain was sequenced for a study of CD8 T cells in ankylosing spondylitis. Regarding this clonotype: As yet, its antigen is unknown.

This CDR3 spans 14 amino acids. Germline V gives CDR1 SGDLS, CDR2 YYNGEE. Trimming shortened V by 0 bases and J by 5 bases, and 12 bases separated the two germline ends. Making use of molecular barcodes, quantitative 5'-RACE generated TCR beta libraries. TCRdb recomputed calls from the 5' RACE reads with MiXCR, one row per CDR3 protein. The sample records 200,000 to 300,000 distinct CDR3 sequences, over 7% being singletons. General observations from the study: A TCR beta motif made of fewer than ten highly homologous variants seemed typical of ankylosing spondylitis blood. Reportedly, disease-linked clones are significantly enriched in ankylosing spondylitis patients' matched synovial fluid.

The material sequenced was blood, either unsorted or a sorted T cell fraction (not recorded which). The TCR was taken from a female donor with ankylosing spondylitis or in good health (not recorded which). This rearrangement joins TRBV9 to TRBJ2-7; D could derive from TRBD1 or TRBD2 (5 bases each). The CDR3 DNA is TGTGCCAGCAGCGTAGGAGGGGCTCTGGACGAGCAGTACTTC. Translating gives CASSVGGALDEQYF.